A selection of T cell receptor beta chains follows, all from one sample in a study of Tregs in tolerant kidney transplant recipients. Data came from immunoSEQ multiplex PCR; TCRdb stores just in-frame clones and leaves some out. The table shows more than 60,000 clones, with more than 95% occurring only once. This sample comprised CD4+ T cells from blood, obtained before the transplant. These receptors were collected from a human donor who received a combined kidney and bone marrow transplant. The CDR3 runs from the conserved cysteine through the conserved F or W. The D gene is left open where the match is weak. Not all rows give a size; the values are once, few, many and, for expanded clones, a class.

>-|TRBJ2-5|TRBV7-2|TRBD2
CASSYQRGDQETQYF
TGTGCCAGCAGCTATCAGCGGGGGGACCAAGAGACCCAGTACTTC
>-|TRBJ2-5|TRBV7-2|TRBD2
CASSPIVLAGQETQYF
TGTGCCAGCAGCCCCATTGTACTAGCGGGACAAGAGACCCAGTACTTC
>-|TRBJ2-7|TRBV30|-
CAWSMGGYEQYF
TGTGCCTGGAGCATGGGGGGCTACGAGCAGTACTTC
>-|TRBJ1-1|TRBV6-6|-
CASRRGDTLNTEAFF
TGTGCCAGCAGACGTGGGGACACTTTGAACACTGAAGCTTTCTTT
>-|TRBJ2-1|TRBV28|TRBD2
CAGRGGDYNEQFF
TGTGCCGGCCGGGGGGGGGACTACAATGAGCAGTTCTTC
>-|TRBJ2-3|TRBV9|-
CASSVGWEHTDTQYF
TGTGCCAGCAGCGTAGGGTGGGAGCACACAGATACGCAGTATTTT
>once|TRBJ1-5|TRBV28|-
CASRRRGNQPQHF
TGTGCCAGCAGACGAAGGGGGAATCAGCCCCAGCATTTT
>once|TRBJ2-3|TRBV7-9|TRBD2
CASSPGLAGADTQYF
TGTGCCAGCAGCCCCGGACTAGCGGGGGCAGATACGCAGTATTTT
>-|TRBJ1-4|TRBV18|TRBD1
CASSLRQGGREKLFF
TGTGCCAGCTCACTACGACAGGGTGGGCGAGAAAAACTGTTTTTT
>-|TRBJ1-2|TRBV28|TRBD1
CASSLGQVNYGYTF
TGTGCCAGCAGTTTGGGACAGGTTAACTATGGCTACACCTTC
>-|TRBJ1-5|TRBV6-5|-
CASSPAKGDQPQHF
TGTGCCAGCAGTCCCGCGAAGGGGGATCAGCCCCAGCATTTT
>few|TRBJ2-2|TRBV7-8|-
CASSLLGGDTGELFF
TGTGCCAGCAGCTTATTAGGGGGTGACACCGGGGAGCTGTTTTTT
>once|TRBJ2-7|TRBV19|TRBD2
CASSIEGAGGPYEQYF
TGTGCCAGTAGTATAGAAGGGGCGGGGGGCCCCTACGAGCAGTACTTC
>-|TRBJ1-1|TRBV20-1|-
CSAIPSVVAFF
TGCAGTGCTATCCCGAGCGTCGTAGCTTTCTTT
>-|TRBJ1-1|TRBV7-9|-
CASRQQDNTEAFF
TGTGCCAGCAGGCAACAGGACAACACTGAAGCTTTCTTT
>-|TRBJ2-7|TRBV11-3|TRBD2
CASSLVAGGWYEQYF
TGTGCCAGCAGCTTAGTAGCGGGAGGGTGGTACGAGCAGTACTTC
>-|TRBJ2-7|TRBV7-8|TRBD2
CASSAGAGREQYF
TGTGCCAGCTCAGCGGGGGCCGGGAGGGAGCAGTACTTC
>few|TRBJ1-1|TRBV29-1|-
CSVVKGQGLMNTEAFF
TGCAGCGTGGTAAAGGGGCAGGGATTGATGAACACTGAAGCTTTCTTT
>-|TRBJ1-2|TRBV27|-
CASSLRGLNNYGYTF
TGTGCCAGCAGTTTACGGGGACTGAATAACTATGGCTACACCTTC
>-|TRBJ1-4|TRBV7-9|-
CASSPSYSNRRPFIGKLFF
TGTGCCAGCAGCCCATCTTACTCAAACAGGCGGCCGTTTATTGGGAAACTGTTTTTT
>-|TRBJ2-5|TRBV30|TRBD1
CAWNGDRGVWETQYF
TGTGCCTGGAACGGGGACAGGGGGGTCTGGGAGACCCAGTACTTC
>-|TRBJ2-2|TRBV5-1|-
CASSLVASASGELFF
TGCGCCAGCAGCTTGGTGGCTAGCGCGTCCGGGGAGCTGTTTTTT
>-|TRBJ2-3|TRBV7-2|-
CASSLTSPLGGTQYF
TGTGCCAGCAGCTTAACTAGCCCACTTGGGGGGACGCAGTATTTT
>-|TRBJ2-7|TRBV27|-
CASSFTGPYEQYF
TGTGCCAGCAGTTTCACAGGTCCCTACGAGCAGTACTTC
>-|TRBJ2-1|TRBV7-6|TRBD2
CASSLSGSSYNEQFF
TGTGCCAGCAGCCTTAGCGGGAGCTCCTACAATGAGCAGTTCTTC
>-|TRBJ2-7|TRBV9|-
CASSVGGRHPYEQYF
TGTGCCAGCAGCGTAGGTGGTAGACACCCCTACGAGCAGTACTTC
>-|TRBJ1-1|TRBV5-1|-
CASSLGAGLNTEAFF
TGCGCCAGCAGCTTGGGGGCAGGCCTGAACACTGAAGCTTTCTTT
>-|TRBJ2-1|TRBV4-3|TRBD2
CASSPKSRTSGTYNEQFF
TGCGCCAGCAGCCCTAAGAGTAGGACTAGCGGGACCTACAATGAGCAGTTCTTC
>-|TRBJ1-3|TRBV7-3|-
CASSPTPTARAGNTIYF
TGTGCCAGCAGCCCAACCCCGACGGCCAGGGCTGGAAACACCATATATTTT
>-|TRBJ2-7|TRBV5-5|-
CASSLVGREQYF
TGTGCCAGCAGCTTGGTTGGCCGCGAGCAGTACTTC
>-|TRBJ2-2|TRBV2|-
CASRTGTGGTGELFF
TGTGCCAGCAGGACCGGGACTGGGGGAACCGGGGAGCTGTTTTTT
>-|TRBJ2-3|TRBV18|-
CASSPSPTDTQYF
TGTGCCAGCTCACCTAGTCCCACAGATACGCAGTATTTT
>-|TRBJ2-4|TRBV5-1|-
CASSLVSKNIQYF
TGCGCCAGCAGCTTGGTGAGCAAAAACATTCAGTACTTC
>-|TRBJ2-7|TRBV6-6|TRBD2
CASSPGTSIYEQYF
TGTGCCAGCAGTCCCGGGACTAGTATCTACGAGCAGTACTTC
>-|TRBJ2-7|TRBV11-3|-
CASSPGRTYEQYF
TGTGCCAGCAGCCCAGGTCGCACCTACGAGCAGTACTTC
>-|TRBJ1-2|TRBV7-8|-
CASSLESRPGNYGYTF
TGTGCCAGCAGCTTAGAATCCCGGCCAGGGAACTATGGCTACACCTTC
>once|TRBJ1-3|TRBV5-1|-
CASSSQGTGNTIYF
TGCGCCAGCAGTTCCCAGGGTACTGGAAACACCATATATTTT
>-|TRBJ2-7|TRBV11-2|-
CASSLVDRPYEQYF
TGTGCCAGCAGCTTAGTGGACAGACCCTACGAGCAGTACTTC
>-|TRBJ1-3|TRBV28|TRBD1
CASSTGAAGNTIYF
TGTGCCAGCAGTACAGGGGCAGCTGGAAACACCATATATTTT
>-|TRBJ1-6|TRBV7-2|-
CASSYGRSSYNSPLHF
TGTGCCAGCAGCTACGGCCGGAGCTCCTATAATTCACCCCTCCACTTT
>-|TRBJ2-1|TRBV5-4|TRBD2
CASSFISAGGYNEQFF
TGTGCCAGCAGCTTTATCTCAGCGGGAGGGTACAATGAGCAGTTCTTC
>few|TRBJ2-3|TRBV5-4|-
CASSFERSGTDTQYF
TGTGCCAGCAGTTTTGAAAGAAGCGGCACAGATACGCAGTATTTT
>-|TRBJ2-3|TRBV4-2|TRBD2
CASSQEASGADTQYF
TGTGCCAGCAGCCAAGAGGCTAGCGGGGCAGATACGCAGTATTTT
>-|TRBJ2-6|TRBV19|-
CASSNLGLLSGANVLTF
TGTGCCAGTAGTAACTTGGGACTCCTCTCTGGGGCCAACGTCCTGACTTTC